This T cell receptor (beta chain) originates from a study of HIV-infected patients and healthy controls. On the study more broadly: The CD4:CD8 ratio increased slightly in early therapy, but CD8 counts showed no consistent change.

The V end was cut by 4 bases, the J end by 3 bases, with 13 bases between. CDR1 is SQVTM and CDR2 is ANQGSEA in the germline V gene. CDR3 length equals 13 residues. This clonotype showed up many times. Antiretroviral therapy had run roughly three months, about 14 weeks, before follow-up blood collection. Whole blood was used without fractionation, so all unsorted peripheral T cells were included. cDNA was made from 400 to 500 ng RNA using alpha and beta constant primers. Separate chain-specific third strand synthesis with multiplexing indices produced the alpha and beta libraries. TCRdb reprocessed the 5' RACE reads via MiXCR and lists one record per CDR3 protein. The sample contains 14,000 or so distinct CDR3 sequences, around 12% of which appear only once.

This chain connects TRBV29-1 to TRBJ2-7; D tentatively reads TRBD1 or TRBD2 (5 bases each). The origin of this receptor is an adult with HIV infection. The donor label of this sample is uncertain. The source material was blood, sampled during antiretroviral therapy. This CDR3 is CSVVGTDSYEQYF. CDR3 DNA: TGCAGCGTTGTAGGGACGGATAGCTACGAGCAGTACTTC.